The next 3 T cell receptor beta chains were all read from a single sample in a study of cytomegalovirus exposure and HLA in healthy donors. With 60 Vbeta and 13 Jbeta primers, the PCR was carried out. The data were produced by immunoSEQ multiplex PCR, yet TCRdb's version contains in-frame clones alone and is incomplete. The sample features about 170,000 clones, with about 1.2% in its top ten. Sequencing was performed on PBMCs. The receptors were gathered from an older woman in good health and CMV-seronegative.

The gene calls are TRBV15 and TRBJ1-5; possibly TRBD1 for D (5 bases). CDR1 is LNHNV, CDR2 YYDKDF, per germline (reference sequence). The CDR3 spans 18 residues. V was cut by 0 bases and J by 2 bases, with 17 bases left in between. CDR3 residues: CATSRDPKGREGNQPQHF. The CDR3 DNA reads TGTGCCACCAGCAGAGATCCCAAGGGGCGAGAGGGCAATCAGCCCCAGCATTTT.

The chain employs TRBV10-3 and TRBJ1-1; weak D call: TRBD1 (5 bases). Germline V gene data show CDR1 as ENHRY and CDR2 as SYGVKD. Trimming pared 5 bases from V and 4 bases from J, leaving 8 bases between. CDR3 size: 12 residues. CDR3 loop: CAISFDSTEAFF. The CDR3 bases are TGTGCCATCAGTTTTGACAGCACTGAAGCTTTCTTT.

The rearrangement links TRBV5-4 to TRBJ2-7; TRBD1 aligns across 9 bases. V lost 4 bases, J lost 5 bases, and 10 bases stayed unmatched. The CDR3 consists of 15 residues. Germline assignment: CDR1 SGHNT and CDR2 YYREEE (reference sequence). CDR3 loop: CASSPKPGQGNEQYF. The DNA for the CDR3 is TGTGCCAGCAGCCCGAAACCGGGACAGGGAAACGAGCAGTACTTC.